This TCR beta chain was recorded in a study of CD8 T cells in ankylosing spondylitis. Whole-study results and caveats: A CD8+ phenotype characterized the disease-linked clones, which were relatively rare in peripheral blood. Characteristic, it appeared, of ankylosing spondylitis blood was a TCR beta motif of eight highly homologous variants. Reports say disease-linked clones showed up significantly more in matched ankylosing spondylitis synovial fluid. Earlier reports found some motif variants in synovial fluid and blood in reactive arthritis.

The sample holds a few counts of this clonotype. What it recognizes is unknown. Quantitative molecular-barcoded 5'-RACE generated the TCR beta libraries. MiXCR, run by TCRdb on the 5' RACE reads, gives a single entry per CDR3 protein. Among around 770,000 distinct CDR3 sequences listed, around 20% were seen once. The CDR3 length is 13 residues. V was trimmed by 6 bases and J by 4 bases, leaving 10 bases between them. Per the germline V gene, CDR1 is SNHLY and CDR2 is FYNNEI. The sequenced material came from blood, either unsorted or a sorted T cell fraction (not recorded which). This TCR was sampled from a male donor with ankylosing spondylitis. V is TRBV2 and J is TRBJ2-1; no clear D gene. The CDR3 nucleotides read TGTGCCAGCAGGGCAGTCTCTTACAATGAGCAGTTCTTC. It yields the protein CASRAVSYNEQFF.